Given below is one TCR beta chain in context. One end of the junction varies from germline; a read error may be responsible. This entry is derived from a study of blood T cell repertoires in COVID-19. Germline V gives CDR1 LGHNA, CDR2 YNFKEQ. The CDR3 length is 14 residues. Clones were read by immunoSEQ multiplex PCR, and TCRdb kept only the in-frame ones, dropping some. The repertoire holds about 100,000 clones, with roughly 79% as singletons. The V gene is TRBV4-2, the J gene TRBJ2-5, with D perhaps matching TRBD2 (8 bases). Sample: peripheral blood. This TCR was sampled from a man between 70 and 80 years old with active or convalescent COVID-19. For the CDR3, the DNA is TGTGCCAGCAGCCAATACAGGGGCGGGGGGAGAGAGGACTTC. Protein sequence: CASSQYRGGGREDF.